This passage covers 12 T cell receptor beta chains from one sample sequenced in a study of blood T cells in healthy people across ages. A sample-barcoded 5' primer and a J-beta primer mix were used in a second PCR of roughly 7 to 11 cycles. TCRdb called the 5' RACE reads again in MiXCR, with one record for every CDR3 protein. The data hold approximately 680,000 distinct CDR3 sequences, with 32% observed a single time. Sequencing used blood. These receptors came from a woman of 80 years or more in good health.

This chain links TRBV7-2 with TRBJ1-5; no definite D call. Germline V gene sequence: CDR1 SGHTA, CDR2 FQGNSA. With 7 bases removed from V and 4 bases from J, the gap between germline ends came to 20 bases. The CDR3 is made up of 16 amino acids. CDR3 sequence (DNA): TGTGCCAGCACCTCTCAATATGAAGGACGGAATCAGCCCCAGCATTTT. Translated, it gives CASTSQYEGRNQPQHF.

Turning to this clonotype: The limits of the CDR3 on the DNA are not certain, so only TCRdb's listed CDR3 is given. This chain connects TRBV27 to TRBJ2-5. CDR1 and CDR2 (germline): MNHEY, SMNVEV (reference sequence). The CDR3 spans 19 residues, counting both ends. Here the CDR3 reads CASKNQTSLYFCASMIRYF.

The rearrangement joins TRBV12-3 or TRBV12-4 to TRBJ2-2, with D possibly matching TRBD2 (5 bases). The CDR3 has 16 amino acids. The V end was cut by 1 base, the J end by 4 bases, with 13 bases between. This CDR3 reads CASSLDVSGFTGELFF. The CDR3 DNA reads TGTGCCAGCAGTTTAGACGTATCGGGATTCACCGGGGAGCTGTTTTTT.

V usage is TRBV27 and J usage is TRBJ2-2; 8 positions agree with TRBD1. This CDR3 region has 17 residues. Germline trimming cut 3 bases from V and 3 bases from J; bases unmatched to any gene: 9. Germline CDR1 reads MNHEY; CDR2 reads SMNVEV (reference sequence). This CDR3 is CASSFSAGQAYTGELFF. The CDR3 nucleotides read TGTGCCAGCAGTTTTTCTGCGGGACAGGCCTACACCGGGGAGCTGTTTTTT.

This clonotype showed up just a few times. The chain couples TRBV20-1 to TRBJ1-3; the D is unclear. The CDR3 has 13 residues. Germline V gene data show CDR1 as DFQATT and CDR2 as SNEGSKA (reference sequence). V was shortened by 3 bases and J by 2 bases, with 8 bases between the two germline ends. The CDR3 DNA reads TGCAGTGCTAGTGAAGGGCCTGGAAACACCATATATTTT. Encoded protein: CSASEGPGNTIYF.

This clonotype was observed a few times. The chain couples TRBV20-1 to TRBJ1-2; D not resolved. Germline CDR1 is DFQATT and CDR2 is SNEGSKA (reference sequence). V lost 1 base and J lost 1, with 10 bases in between. The CDR3 is 14 residues long. In DNA, the CDR3 is TGCAGTGCTAGAGTCCAAGGGAATAACTATGGCTACACCTTC. It is translated as CSARVQGNNYGYTF.

This clonotype was detected ten times or more. This chain joins TRBV4-2 and TRBJ1-6; D possibly corresponds to TRBD1 (5 bases). V lost 2 bases and J 9 bases, leaving 11 bases between the germline ends. Germline lookup yields CDR1 LGHNA and CDR2 YNFKEQ. The CDR3 has 14 amino acids. CDR3 coding DNA: TGTGCCAGCAGCCAACTGGGGCTCGGTTCACCCCTCCACTTT. Encoded protein: CASSQLGLGSPLHF.

This clonotype has ten or more counts. The chain employs TRBV28 and TRBJ2-7; D is tentatively TRBD1 or TRBD2 (5 bases each). Germline V lookup: CDR1 MDHEN, CDR2 SYDVKM. V lost 4 bases and J 1 base, leaving 14 bases between the germline ends. This CDR3 region has 15 residues. The CDR3 DNA is TGTGCCAGCAGTTCGGGGCCCAAAGGGTCCTACGAGCAGTACTTC. Amino acids: CASSSGPKGSYEQYF.

There are many counts of this clonotype. The chain has TRBV18 and TRBJ2-7; D is undetermined. CDR1 is KGHSH and CDR2 is LQKENI in the germline V gene. The CDR3 is 15 amino acids. V shed 2 bases and J shed 1 base, with 12 bases lying between them. CDR3 DNA sequence: TGTGCCAGCTCACCAAGGCAGGATCCATCCTACGAGCAGTACTTC. This sequence encodes CASSPRQDPSYEQYF.

The V call is TRBV7-8, the J call TRBJ2-2; either TRBD1 or TRBD2 may fit D (5 bases each). This CDR3 is built from 17 residues. With 5 bases removed from V and 0 bases from J, the gap between germline ends came to 16 bases. CDR1 and CDR2 (germline): SGHVS, FQNEAQ. The CDR3 loop reads CASSKLPGPSNTGELFF. DNA of the CDR3: TGTGCCAGCAGCAAACTGCCGGGACCCTCGAACACCGGGGAGCTGTTTTTT.

The rearrangement joins TRBV29-1 to TRBJ2-3; D unresolved. CDR1 is SQVTM and CDR2 is ANQGSEA in the germline V gene. Trimming removed 0 bases from V and 5 bases from J, with 18 bases in between. This CDR3 is built from 16 residues. CDR3 residues: CSVEEPVKRLVDTQYF. The CDR3, as DNA: TGCAGCGTTGAAGAGCCGGTGAAACGGCTCGTAGATACGCAGTATTTT.

This clonotype was recorded at least ten times. In DNA, the CDR3 is TGTGCCAGCAGCCCTTCCGGGACGCCCCACGAGCAGTACTTC. Amino acids: CASSPSGTPHEQYF. The chain joins TRBV9 to TRBJ2-7; either TRBD1 or TRBD2 may supply D (5 bases each). Germline-derived CDR1 and CDR2 are SGDLS and YYNGEE. The CDR3 length is 14 residues. V shed 4 bases and J shed 5 bases, with 16 bases lying between them. Complete variable domain (other parts from reference TRBV9 and TRBJ2-7): DSGVTQTPKHLITATGQRVTLRCSPRSGDLSVYWYQQSLDQGLQFLIQYYNGEERAKGNILERFSAQQFPDLHSELNLSSLELGDSALYFCASSPSGTPHEQYFGPGTRLTVT.